This entry describes one T cell receptor (beta chain). Authors' processing steps: Reference gene primer amplification gave nucleated cell count estimates. Produced via immunoSEQ multiplex PCR; TCRdb's table is partial and in-frame only. The DNA was the basis for D and trimming; V, J and clone size are from that table. Among roughly 280,000 clones, approximately 81% were seen once, and the ten largest hold 4% to 5%. The CDR3 length is 13 residues. V gave up 7 bases and J gave up 6 bases; unmatched junction bases: 5. The data originate from a study of blood T cell repertoires in COVID-19. Study details: Acute-phase and convalescent COVID-19 samples originated in the United States, Italy and Spain. Sample material is recorded as cDNA or gDNA derived from T cells, B-cell-depleted T cells, or PBMCs.

The rearrangement joins TRBV12-3 or TRBV12-4 to TRBJ1-2; TRBD1 matches at 10 bases. The TCR sequence derives from a man aged 60-69 years with acute or convalescent COVID-19. The sample consisted of peripheral blood. The CDR3 bases are TGTGCCAGCACACCGGGACAGGGGCATGGCTACACCTTC. Amino acid sequence: CASTPGQGHGYTF.